These T cell receptor beta chains were read from a single sample in a study of neurological immune-mediated disorders. TCRdb recomputed calls from the 5' RACE reads with MiXCR, one row per CDR3 protein. The sample has tens of thousands of distinct CDR3 sequences, roughly 5% seen once. The sequencing sample was made of PBMCs. The receptors were gathered from a man aged 18-30 years with multiple sclerosis. Both conserved end residues are part of each CDR3. D genes are given only for firm matches. Clone size appears in some rows only: once, few, many, or a class for an expanded clone.

TGCAGTGCTAGAGATTGGCAGGTTAGGTACAATGAGCAGTTCTTC CSARDWQVRYNEQFF TRBJ2-1 TRBV20-1 many -
TGCGCCAGCAGCCAAGCCCTAGCAACCGAGCAGTACTTC CASSQALATEQYF TRBJ2-7 TRBV4-3 many -
TGTGCCAGCAGCTTAAGCGGCGTGCCAGGGTTCCAAGAGACCCAGTACTTC CASSLSGVPGFQETQYF TRBJ2-5 TRBV7-2 many -
TGTGCCAGCAGCTTACTTGGGCCCAGCACAGATACGCAGTATTTT CASSLLGPSTDTQYF TRBJ2-3 TRBV7-8 many -
TGTGCCAGCAGTGAATCGCAGGCGCTGGCCAGCGAGCAGTACTTC CASSESQALASEQYF TRBJ2-7 TRBV2 - -
TGCAGTGCTAGCGTGGCGGGGGCAAAAGAGCAGTACTTC CSASVAGAKEQYF TRBJ2-7 TRBV20-1 few -
TGTGCCAGCAGCCAAGGGGGACTAGCGAACACCGGGGAGCTGTTTTTT CASSQGGLANTGELFF TRBJ2-2 TRBV3-1 many TRBD2
TGCAGTGCTAGAGATATCGGGGCGGAATACTCCTACAATGAGCAGTTCTTC CSARDIGAEYSYNEQFF TRBJ2-1 TRBV20-1 many -
TGTGCCTGGGGATACGCAGATACGCAGTATTTT CAWGYADTQYF TRBJ2-3 TRBV30 - -
TGTGCCAGCAGTTCGGGCGGGGGGGCCGACCACGAGCAGTACTTC CASSSGGGADHEQYF TRBJ2-7 TRBV12-3/TRBV12-4 many TRBD2
TGTGCCAGCAGCCCGACTAGCGGGAGGAATGAGCAGTTCTTC CASSPTSGRNEQFF TRBJ2-1 TRBV7-2 many TRBD2
TGCGCCAGCAGCCAAGAGGGGGGGCAGGCTTTCTTT CASSQEGGQAFF TRBJ1-1 TRBV4-3 many -
TGTGCCAGCAGCTTCAGGAACACTGAAGCTTTCTTT CASSFRNTEAFF TRBJ1-1 TRBV5-5 many -
TGTGCCAGCAGTTTGGATATCTCATATGGCTACACCTTC CASSLDISYGYTF TRBJ1-2 TRBV12-3/TRBV12-4 many -
TGTGCCACACACGCAGACAGGCCGAAGACCTACGAGCAGTACTTC CATHADRPKTYEQYF TRBJ2-7 TRBV10-3 many -
TGTGCCAGCAGCCTGAAGCCGACACATCAGCCCCAGCATTTT CASSLKPTHQPQHF TRBJ1-5 TRBV11-2 many -
TGTGCCACCACTAGACAGGGCCCCTACAATGAGCAGTTCTTC CATTRQGPYNEQFF TRBJ2-1 TRBV28 many TRBD1
TGTGCCAGCAGTTACGCCCTAGCGGGAGGGGACAATGAGCAGTTCTTC CASSYALAGGDNEQFF TRBJ2-1 TRBV6-6 many TRBD2
TGCGCCAGTTCAAGCGGATATGCCTACGAGCAGTACTTC CASSSGYAYEQYF TRBJ2-7 TRBV5-1 many -
TGCGCCAGCAGTGGTAGGGACAGTAATGAGCAGTTCTTC CASSGRDSNEQFF TRBJ2-1 TRBV10-1 many TRBD1
TGCAGGCCGGACTATAACTATGGCTACACCTTC CRPDYNYGYTF TRBJ1-2 TRBV20-1 many -
TGTGCCACGGCACTAGCGAGCACAGATACGCAGTATTTT CATALASTDTQYF TRBJ2-3 TRBV10-3 many TRBD2
TGTGCCAGCAGCTCGACTAGCGGGGTGGCCTACGAGCAGTACTTC CASSSTSGVAYEQYF TRBJ2-7 TRBV7-9 many TRBD2
TGTGCCAGCAGTTCGGGGGTAGGAGGGAGGCGATACTTC CASSSGVGGRRYF TRBJ2-1 TRBV6-2/TRBV6-3 many -
TGTGCCAGCAGCCCGCGACCCCCGCGAGCGAACACCGGGGAGCTGTTTTTT CASSPRPPRANTGELFF TRBJ2-2 TRBV5-5 many -
TGCAGTGCTAGCCCCGAGACTGAAATGAACACTGAAGCTTTCTTT CSASPETEMNTEAFF TRBJ1-1 TRBV20-1 many -
TGCGCCAGCACCAATAGCGGGGGGGCCCACAATGAGCAGTTCTTC CASTNSGGAHNEQFF TRBJ2-1 TRBV5-1 many TRBD2
TGTGCCAGCAGCGAAGCGGGGGGTATCACCGGGGAGCTGTTTTTT CASSEAGGITGELFF TRBJ2-2 TRBV9 many TRBD2
TGTGCCAGCAGTTCCCTAGCGGGGCCCCTGGGAGAGCAGTACTTC CASSSLAGPLGEQYF TRBJ2-7 TRBV27 many TRBD2
TGTGCCAGCAGTCATACAGGGAGGGATCAGCCCCAGCATTTT CASSHTGRDQPQHF TRBJ1-5 TRBV12-3/TRBV12-4 many -
TGTGCCAGCAGCTTTACCGGTGGGGCCACTGAAGCTTTCTTT CASSFTGGATEAFF TRBJ1-1 TRBV7-3 many -
TGTGCCAGCAGCTCTCGCGGGGGGAGCACAGATACGCAGTATTTT CASSSRGGSTDTQYF TRBJ2-3 TRBV5-4 many TRBD2